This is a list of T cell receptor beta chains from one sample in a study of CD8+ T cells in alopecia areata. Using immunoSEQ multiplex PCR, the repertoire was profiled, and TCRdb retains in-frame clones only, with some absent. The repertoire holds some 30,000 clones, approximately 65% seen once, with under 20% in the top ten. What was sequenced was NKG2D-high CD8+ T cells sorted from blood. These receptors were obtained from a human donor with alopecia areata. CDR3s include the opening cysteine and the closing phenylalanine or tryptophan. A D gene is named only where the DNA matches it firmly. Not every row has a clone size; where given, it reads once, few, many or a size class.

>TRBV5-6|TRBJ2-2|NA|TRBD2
CASSLEATSFVGELFF
TGTGCCAGCAGCTTGGAGGCGACTAGCTTCGTCGGGGAGCTGTTTTTT
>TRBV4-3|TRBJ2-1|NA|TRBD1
CASSQDGTGVNEQFF
TGCGCCAGCAGCCAAGACGGGACAGGGGTAAATGAGCAGTTCTTC
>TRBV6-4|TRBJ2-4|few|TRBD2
CASSDSLGTSGLGAKNIQYF
TGTGCCAGCAGTGACTCTTTAGGGACTAGCGGGCTGGGCGCCAAAAACATTCAGTACTTC
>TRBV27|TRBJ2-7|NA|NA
CASSLIGLRGEYEQYF
TGTGCCAGCAGTTTAATTGGTTTGAGGGGTGAGTACGAGCAGTACTTC
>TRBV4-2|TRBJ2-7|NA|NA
CASSQFRTAPYEQYF
TGTGCCAGCAGCCAGTTCAGGACAGCTCCCTACGAGCAGTACTTC
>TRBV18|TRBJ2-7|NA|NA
CASSSSYEQYF
TGTGCCAGCTCGAGCTCCTACGAGCAGTACTTC
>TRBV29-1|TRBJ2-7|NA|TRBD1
CSVTGTAYSYEQYF
TGCAGCGTTACCGGGACAGCTTACTCCTACGAGCAGTACTTC
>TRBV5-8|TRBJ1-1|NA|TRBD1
CASSAGQGADEAFF
TGTGCCAGCAGCGCGGGACAGGGGGCAGATGAAGCTTTCTTT
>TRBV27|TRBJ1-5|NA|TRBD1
CASSGGQGVSIYSNQPQHF
TGTGCCAGCAGTGGGGGACAGGGGGTCAGTATTTATAGCAATCAGCCCCAGCATTTT
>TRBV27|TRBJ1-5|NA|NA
CASSFRGYQPQHF
TGTGCCAGCAGTTTCCGAGGATATCAGCCCCAGCATTTT
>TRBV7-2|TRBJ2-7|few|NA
CASSLISQTYEQYF
TGTGCCAGCAGCTTAATTTCCCAGACCTACGAGCAGTACTTC
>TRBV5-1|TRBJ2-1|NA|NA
CASSLAREFGEQFF
TGCGCCAGCAGCTTGGCCAGAGAGTTTGGTGAGCAGTTCTTC
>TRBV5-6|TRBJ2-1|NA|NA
CASSPDSRRYNEQFF
TGTGCCAGCAGCCCAGATTCCCGACGATACAATGAGCAGTTCTTC
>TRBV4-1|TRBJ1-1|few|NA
CASSQVTGSMNTEAFF
TGCGCCAGCAGCCAAGTAACAGGGAGCATGAACACTGAAGCTTTCTTT
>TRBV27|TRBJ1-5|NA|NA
CASSFQGGNQPQHF
TGTGCCAGCAGTTTTCAGGGAGGCAATCAGCCCCAGCATTTT
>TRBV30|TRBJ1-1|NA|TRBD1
CAWSADPGTGWTEAFF
TGTGCCTGGAGTGCCGACCCCGGGACAGGTTGGACTGAAGCTTTCTTT
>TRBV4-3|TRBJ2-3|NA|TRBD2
CASSQESGGTTSTDTQYF
TGCGCCAGCAGCCAAGAAAGCGGGGGAACCACTAGCACAGATACGCAGTATTTT
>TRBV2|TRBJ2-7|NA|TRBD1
CASGFPGTDTYEQYF
TGTGCCAGCGGCTTTCCCGGGACAGACACCTACGAGCAGTACTTC
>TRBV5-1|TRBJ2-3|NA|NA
CASSLAYPARTDTQYF
TGCGCCAGCAGCTTGGCCTACCCGGCGCGCACAGATACGCAGTATTTT
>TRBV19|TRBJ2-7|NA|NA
CASSARGFVDEQYF
TGTGCCAGTAGTGCCCGGGGTTTCGTCGACGAGCAGTACTTC
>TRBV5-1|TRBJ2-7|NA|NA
CASSPGTLTYEQYF
TGCGCCAGCAGCCCCGGGACACTGACCTACGAGCAGTACTTC
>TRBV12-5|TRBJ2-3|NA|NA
CASELANTDTQYF
TGTGCTAGTGAACTGGCCAACACAGATACGCAGTATTTT
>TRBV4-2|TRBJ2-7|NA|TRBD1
CASSQDFSRTGIYEQYF
TGTGCCAGCAGCCAAGATTTCTCCAGGACAGGAATCTACGAGCAGTACTTC
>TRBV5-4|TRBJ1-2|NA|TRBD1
CASSLQGHYGYTF
TGTGCCAGCAGCTTACAGGGGCACTATGGCTACACCTTC
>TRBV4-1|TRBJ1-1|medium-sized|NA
CASSQGDTEAFF
TGCGCCAGCAGCCAAGGGGACACTGAAGCTTTCTTT
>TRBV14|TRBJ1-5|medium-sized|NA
CASSQGGTQPQHF
TGTGCCAGCAGCCAAGGGGGGACCCAGCCCCAGCATTTT
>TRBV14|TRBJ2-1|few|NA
CASSQDAVREQFF
TGTGCCAGCAGCCAAGATGCCGTTCGTGAGCAGTTCTTC
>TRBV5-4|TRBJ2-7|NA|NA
CASSLGWVGEYSYEQYF
TGTGCCAGCAGCTTGGGGTGGGTCGGGGAGTACTCCTACGAGCAGTACTTC
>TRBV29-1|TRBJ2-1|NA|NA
CSVPPDSGEQFF
TGCAGCGTCCCACCTGACTCAGGGGAGCAGTTCTTC
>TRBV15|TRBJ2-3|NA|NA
CATSYSTDTQFF
TGTGCCACCAGTTATAGCACAGATACGCAGTTTTTT
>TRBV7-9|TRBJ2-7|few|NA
CASSPPLDEQYF
TGTGCCAGCAGCCCCCCGCTGGACGAGCAGTACTTC
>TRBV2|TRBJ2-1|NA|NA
CASSGQGTYNEQFF
TGTGCCAGCAGTGGGCAGGGGACCTACAATGAGCAGTTCTTC
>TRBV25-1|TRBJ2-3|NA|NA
CASSPGASGNTDTQYF
TGTGCCAGCAGTCCGGGGGCTAGCGGAAACACAGATACGCAGTATTTT
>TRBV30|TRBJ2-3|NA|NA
CAWTGESADTQYF
TGTGCCTGGACAGGGGAGAGTGCAGATACGCAGTATTTT
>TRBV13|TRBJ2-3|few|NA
CASSQGHLSTDTQYF
TGTGCCAGCAGCCAGGGCCATCTCAGCACAGATACGCAGTATTTT
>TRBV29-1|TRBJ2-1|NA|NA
CSVESGGGGINEQFF
TGCAGCGTTGAATCAGGGGGGGGCGGAATTAATGAGCAGTTCTTC
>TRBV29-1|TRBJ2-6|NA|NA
CSVEMGTSGANVLTF
TGCAGCGTTGAAATGGGGACCTCTGGGGCCAACGTCCTGACTTTC
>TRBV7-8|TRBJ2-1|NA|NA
CASSPGPQADEQFF
TGTGCCAGCAGCCCGGGGCCTCAGGCCGATGAGCAGTTCTTC
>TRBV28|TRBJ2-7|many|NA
CASSQIYEQYF
TGTGCCAGCAGTCAGATCTACGAGCAGTACTTC
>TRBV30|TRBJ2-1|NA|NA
CAWIDAYNEQFF
TGTGCCTGGATCGATGCCTACAATGAGCAGTTCTTC
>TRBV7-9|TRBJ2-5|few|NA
CASSFGGVQETQYF
TGTGCCAGCAGCTTTGGCGGGGTGCAGGAGACCCAGTACTTC
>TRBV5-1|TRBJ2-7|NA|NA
CASSFEGYEQYF
TGCGCCAGCAGCTTCGAGGGCTACGAGCAGTACTTC
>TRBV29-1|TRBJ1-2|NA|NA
CSAPERGGGYTF
TGCAGCGCCCCGGAAAGGGGAGGTGGCTACACCTTC
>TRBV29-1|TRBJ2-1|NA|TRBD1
CSVEDLGQGALF
TGCAGCGTTGAAGATCTGGGCCAGGGGGCTCTCTTC
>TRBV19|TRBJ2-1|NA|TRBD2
CASSIAGGRNEQFF
TGTGCCAGTAGTATAGCGGGAGGGAGAAATGAGCAGTTCTTC
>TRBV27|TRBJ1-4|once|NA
CASSLSAGNGLEKLFF
TGTGCCAGCAGTTTATCCGCCGGTAATGGGCTGGAAAAACTGTTTTTT
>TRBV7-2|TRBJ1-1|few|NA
CASSLNRVGTEAFF
TGTGCCAGCAGCTTAAACAGGGTCGGCACTGAAGCTTTCTTT
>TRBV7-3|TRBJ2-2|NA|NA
CASSLELNTGELFF
TGTGCCAGCAGCTTAGAACTTAACACCGGGGAGCTGTTTTTT
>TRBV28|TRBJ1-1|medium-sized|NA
CASSSRQVGEAFF
TGTGCCAGCAGTTCCCGTCAGGTGGGTGAAGCTTTCTTT
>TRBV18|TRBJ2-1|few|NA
CASSPRADEQFF
TGTGCCAGCTCACCACGGGCGGATGAGCAGTTCTTC
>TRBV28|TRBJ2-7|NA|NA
CASSQYRTDEQYF
TGTGCCAGCAGTCAATACAGGACGGACGAGCAGTACTTC
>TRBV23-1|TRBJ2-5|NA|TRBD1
CASSHPPTGAQETQYF
TGCGCCAGCAGTCACCCCCCGACAGGGGCTCAAGAGACCCAGTACTTC
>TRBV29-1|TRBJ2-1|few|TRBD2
CSVGFIAGGHYNEQFF
TGCAGCGTTGGGTTTATAGCGGGAGGCCACTACAATGAGCAGTTCTTC